These 11 T cell receptor beta chains share one sample of origin, sequenced in a study of blood T cell repertoires in COVID-19. The table came from immunoSEQ multiplex PCR; TCRdb's copy has only in-frame clones and leaves some out. Of roughly 100,000 clones detected, around nine tenths appear once; the ten largest clones hold 3.5%. Sequenced sample: peripheral blood. The receptors were gathered from a human donor in a cohort sampled during active COVID-19.

This chain connects TRBV28 to TRBJ2-7; D gene uncertain. The CDR3 contains 14 residues. Trimming left V 3 bases short and J 4 bases short, with 13 bases between. The germline gives CDR1 MDHEN, CDR2 SYDVKM. The CDR3 DNA sequence: TGTGCCAGCAGTTTTAGCCTCCCTCCATACGAGCAGTACTTC. Its protein product is CASSFSLPPYEQYF.

This clone was observed a single time. The chain carries TRBV28 and TRBJ1-4, with 7 positions matching TRBD1. Germline V lookup: CDR1 MDHEN, CDR2 SYDVKM. This CDR3 is built from 14 residues. J lost 3 bases, V lost 7 bases, and 5 bases had no gene match. CDR3 nucleotide sequence: TGTGCCAGCACCGTGACAGGGTCTAATGAAAAACTGTTTTTT. Its translation is CASTVTGSNEKLFF.

This rearrangement joins TRBV11-1 to TRBJ2-6, with TRBD2 as a possible D gene (5 bases). The CDR3 is made up of 14 amino acids. Germline CDR1 SGHAT, CDR2 FQDESV (reference sequence). Trimming removed 4 bases from V and 4 bases from J, with 8 bases in between. Here the CDR3 reads CASSWGAGANVLTF. The DNA of the CDR3 is TGTGCCAGCAGCTGGGGAGCAGGGGCCAACGTCCTGACTTTC.

CDR3 coding DNA: TGTGCCAGCAGTTTCCAGCGGGATTACAATGAGCAGTTCTTC. Amino acid sequence: CASSFQRDYNEQFF. The V and J genes are TRBV27 and TRBJ2-1, with 7 bases fitting TRBD2. Germline CDR1 MNHEY, CDR2 SMNVEV (reference sequence). The V gene end was trimmed by 3 bases and the J gene end by 4 bases; junction bases not matched to a gene: 3. There are 14 residues in the CDR3.

V and J are TRBV6-5 and TRBJ1-4, with a weak D call TRBD1 (6 bases). Trimming stripped 0 bases from V and 8 bases from J, with 16 bases between. This CDR3 region has 16 residues. CDR1 and CDR2 from the germline V gene are MNHEY and SVGAGI. The CDR3 sequence: CASSYSRQAGEEKLFF. The CDR3 DNA is TGTGCCAGCAGTTACTCCCGACAGGCCGGGGAAGAAAAACTGTTTTTT.

The chain carries TRBV6-5 and TRBJ2-1; D might be TRBD2 (5 bases). The CDR3 is 14 residues long. V was shortened by 5 bases and J by 4 bases, with 12 bases between the two germline ends. Germline CDR1 reads MNHEY; CDR2 reads SVGAGI. Here the CDR3 reads CASSPSGIYNEQFF. The CDR3 DNA is TGTGCCAGCAGTCCATCGGGGATTTACAATGAGCAGTTCTTC.

The chain links TRBV28 to TRBJ2-7; 10 nucleotides align to TRBD2. The CDR3 covers 16 residues. Germline-derived CDR1 and CDR2 are MDHEN and SYDVKM. V trimming: 6 bases; J trimming: 1 base; junction bases outside the gene matches: 9. CDR3 nucleotide sequence: TGTGCCAGCAGCTCCAGCGGGAGGGAGAGGTCCTACGAGCAGTACTTC. It encodes CASSSSGRERSYEQYF.

This sequence joins TRBV11-2 and TRBJ2-3, with 7 bases aligning to TRBD2. The V gene's germline CDR1 is SGHAT and CDR2 FQNNGV. CDR3 length equals 16 residues. V was clipped by 5 bases and J by 2 bases; unmatched bases: 10. This CDR3 reads CASSRLGAGNTDTQYF. The DNA of the CDR3 is TGTGCCAGCAGCCGCCTCGGAGCGGGGAACACAGATACGCAGTATTTT.

The V call is TRBV11-2, the J call TRBJ1-4; D is ambiguous. CDR1 and CDR2 from the germline V gene are SGHAT and FQNNGV. The CDR3 loop spans 10 amino acids. The V end was cut by 11 bases, the J end by 5 bases, with 6 bases between. Here the CDR3 DNA reads TGTGCCTGTCGGAATGAAAAACTGTTTTTT. Amino acid sequence: CACRNEKLFF.

The sample holds a few counts of this clone. V usage is TRBV14 and J usage is TRBJ1-2; D ambiguous. Per germline, CDR1 SGHDN and CDR2 FVKESK. Trimming pared 3 bases from V and 1 base from J, leaving 6 bases between. This CDR3 is 13 amino acids long. The CDR3 sequence is CASSHTRNYGYTF. The CDR3 bases are TGTGCCAGCAGCCATACACGTAACTATGGCTACACCTTC.

This chain uses TRBV28 with TRBJ1-6; tentatively, D is TRBD1 (5 bases). Trimming shortened V by 4 bases and J by 0 bases, and 10 bases separated the two germline ends. Germline assignment: CDR1 MDHEN and CDR2 SYDVKM. The CDR3 totals 16 residues. This chain's CDR3 is CASSSGGSSYNSPLHF. CDR3 DNA: TGTGCCAGCAGTTCCGGGGGGAGCTCCTATAATTCACCCCTCCACTTT.